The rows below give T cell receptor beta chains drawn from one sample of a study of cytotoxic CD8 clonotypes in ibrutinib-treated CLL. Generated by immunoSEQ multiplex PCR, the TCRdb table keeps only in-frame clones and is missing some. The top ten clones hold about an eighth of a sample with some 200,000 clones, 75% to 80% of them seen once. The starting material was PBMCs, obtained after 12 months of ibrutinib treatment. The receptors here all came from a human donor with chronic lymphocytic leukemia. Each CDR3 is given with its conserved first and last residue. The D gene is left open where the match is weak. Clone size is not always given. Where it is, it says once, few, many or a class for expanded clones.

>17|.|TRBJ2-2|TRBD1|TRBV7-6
CASTFLRDSEITGELFF
TGTGCCAGCACCTTCCTCCGGGACAGCGAAATCACCGGGGAGCTGTTTTTT
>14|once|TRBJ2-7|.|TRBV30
CAWSRQGGSYEQYF
TGTGCCTGGAGTAGGCAAGGGGGTTCCTACGAGCAGTACTTC
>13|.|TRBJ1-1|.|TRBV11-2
CASSPPQLTEAFF
TGTGCCAGCAGCCCCCCCCAGTTAACTGAAGCTTTCTTT
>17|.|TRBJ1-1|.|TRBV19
CASRRPLSKDSHTEAFF
TGTGCCAGTAGGCGTCCCCTATCGAAGGACAGTCACACTGAAGCTTTCTTT
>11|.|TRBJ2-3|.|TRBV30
CAWSYTDTQYF
TGTGCCTGGAGTTACACAGATACGCAGTATTTT
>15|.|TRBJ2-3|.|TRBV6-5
CASSHRKRATDTQYF
TGTGCCAGCAGCCACAGGAAGAGGGCCACAGATACGCAGTATTTT
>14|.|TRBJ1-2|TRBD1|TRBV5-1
CASSWEQGNYGYTF
TGCGCCAGCAGCTGGGAACAGGGGAACTATGGCTACACCTTC
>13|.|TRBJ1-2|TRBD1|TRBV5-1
CASSSNRGGGYTF
TGCGCCAGCAGCTCCAACAGGGGAGGTGGCTACACCTTC
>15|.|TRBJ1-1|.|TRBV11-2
CASSLFGSMNTEAFF
TGTGCCAGCAGCTTATTTGGTTCCATGAACACTGAAGCTTTCTTT
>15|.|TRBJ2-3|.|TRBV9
CASSAYRDPTDTQYF
TGTGCCAGCAGCGCCTACCGGGACCCCACAGATACGCAGTATTTT
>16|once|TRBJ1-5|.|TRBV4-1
CASSPYFWVSNQPQHF
TGCGCCAGCAGCCCGTATTTCTGGGTTAGCAATCAGCCCCAGCATTTT
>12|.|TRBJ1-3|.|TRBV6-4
CASGLPGNTIYF
TGTGCCAGCGGACTCCCTGGAAACACCATATATTTT
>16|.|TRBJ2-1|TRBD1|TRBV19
CASSSGQAGSYNEQFF
TGTGCCAGTAGTTCAGGACAGGCAGGGAGCTACAATGAGCAGTTCTTC
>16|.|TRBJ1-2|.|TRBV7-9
CASSPTGHPANYGYTF
TGTGCCAGCAGCCCAACGGGACACCCAGCTAACTATGGCTACACCTTC
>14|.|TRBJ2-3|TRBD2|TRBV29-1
CSVGTSGSTDTQYF
TGCAGCGTTGGGACTAGCGGGAGCACGGATACGCAGTATTTT
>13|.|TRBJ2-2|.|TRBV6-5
CASRFRDTGELFF
TGTGCCAGTAGATTCAGGGACACCGGGGAGCTGTTTTTT
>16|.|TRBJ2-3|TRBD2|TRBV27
CASSLFSGVSTDTQYF
TGTGCCAGCAGTTTATTTAGCGGGGTTAGCACAGATACGCAGTATTTT
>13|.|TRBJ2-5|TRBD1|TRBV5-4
CASSLQGVEAQYF
TGTGCCAGCAGTTTACAGGGGGTTGAGGCCCAGTACTTC
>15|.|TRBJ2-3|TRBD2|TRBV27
CASRTTSGATYTQYF
TGTGCCAGCAGAACGACTAGCGGGGCCACTTATACGCAGTATTTT
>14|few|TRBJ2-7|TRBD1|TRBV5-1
CASSLAGTGGEQYF
TGCGCCAGCAGCCTCGCGGGGACAGGGGGCGAGCAGTACTTC
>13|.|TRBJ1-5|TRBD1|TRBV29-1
CSVTGDSNQPQHF
TGCAGCGTGACAGGGGATAGCAATCAGCCCCAGCATTTT
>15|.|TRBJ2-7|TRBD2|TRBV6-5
CASSYLTSGSHEQYF
TGTGCCAGCAGTTACCTGACTAGCGGGAGCCACGAGCAGTACTTC
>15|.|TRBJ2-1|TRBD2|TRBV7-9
CASSPPWLAGGEQFF
TGTGCCAGCAGCCCCCCGTGGCTAGCGGGAGGTGAGCAGTTCTTC
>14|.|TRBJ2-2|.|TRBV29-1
CSVEVRRNTGELFF
TGCAGCGTTGAAGTTCGACGGAACACCGGGGAGCTGTTTTTT
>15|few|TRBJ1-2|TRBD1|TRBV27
CASSLRQGAAYGYTF
TGTGCCAGCAGTTTAAGGCAGGGGGCGGCCTATGGCTACACCTTC
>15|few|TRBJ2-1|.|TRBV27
CARGYDRGLLNEQFF
TGTGCCAGGGGTTATGATCGGGGCTTGTTGAATGAGCAGTTCTTC
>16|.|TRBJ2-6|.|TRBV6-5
CASSYFSGSGANVLTF
TGTGCCAGCAGTTACTTCAGTGGCTCTGGGGCCAACGTCCTGACTTTC
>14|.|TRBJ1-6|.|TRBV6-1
CASSEQVFNSPLHF
TGTGCCAGCAGTGAACAGGTCTTCAATTCACCCCTCCACTTT
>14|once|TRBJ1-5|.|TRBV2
CASSATGIREPQHF
TGTGCCAGCAGCGCAACAGGAATCAGGGAGCCCCAGCATTTT
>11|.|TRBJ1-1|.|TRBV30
CAWSVRVEAFF
TGTGCCTGGAGTGTGAGGGTTGAAGCTTTCTTT
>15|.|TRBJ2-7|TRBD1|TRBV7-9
CASSLSGQGAGEQYF
TGTGCCAGCAGCTTGTCGGGACAGGGGGCGGGTGAGCAGTACTTC
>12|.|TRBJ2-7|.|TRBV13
CASSFLGGEQYF
TGTGCCAGCAGCTTCCTTGGAGGGGAGCAGTACTTC
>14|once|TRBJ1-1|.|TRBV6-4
CASMRTSGNTEAFF
TGTGCCAGCATGCGGACGAGTGGGAACACTGAAGCTTTCTTT
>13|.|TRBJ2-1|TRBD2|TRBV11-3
CASSAASGQEQFF
TGTGCCAGCAGCGCAGCTAGCGGGCAGGAGCAGTTCTTC
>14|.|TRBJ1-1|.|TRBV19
CASSTQGGGTEAFF
TGTGCCAGTAGCACACAAGGGGGAGGCACTGAAGCTTTCTTT
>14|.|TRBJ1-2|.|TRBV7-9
CASSLALRNYGYTF
TGTGCCAGCAGCTTAGCGCTCCGTAACTATGGCTACACCTTC
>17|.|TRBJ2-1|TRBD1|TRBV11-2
CASSQSTGGSSYNEQFF
TGTGCCAGCAGCCAGAGTACAGGGGGCAGCTCCTACAATGAGCAGTTCTTC
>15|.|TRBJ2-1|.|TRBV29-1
CSVEARPGKYNEQFF
TGCAGCGTTGAAGCCCGACCGGGAAAATACAATGAGCAGTTCTTC
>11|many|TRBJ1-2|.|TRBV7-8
CASTRSGTYTF
TGTGCCAGCACCCGTTCAGGGACCTACACCTTC
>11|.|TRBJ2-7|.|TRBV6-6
CASHEGRFLAF
TGTGCCAGCCACGAGGGTCGGTTTTTGGCCTTC
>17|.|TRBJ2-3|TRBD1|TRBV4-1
CASSLTQGQGLADTQYF
TGCGCCAGCAGCCTAACACAGGGACAGGGGTTAGCAGATACGCAGTATTTT
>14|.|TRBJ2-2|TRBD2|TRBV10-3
CAISDPGGDGELFF
TGTGCCATCAGTGACCCGGGGGGGGACGGGGAGCTGTTTTTT
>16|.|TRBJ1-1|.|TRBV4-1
CASSQVGSGKNTEAFF
TGCGCCAGCAGCCAAGTAGGGTCAGGGAAGAACACTGAAGCTTTCTTT
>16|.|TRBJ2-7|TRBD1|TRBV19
CASSIGDRGLLTEQYF
TGTGCCAGTAGTATTGGTGACAGGGGGCTCCTAACCGAGCAGTACTTC
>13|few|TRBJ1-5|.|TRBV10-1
CASSESWDQPQHF
TGCGCCAGCAGTGAGTCGTGGGATCAGCCCCAGCATTTT
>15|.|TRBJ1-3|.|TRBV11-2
CASSLYEHSGNTIYF
TGTGCCAGCAGCTTGTATGAGCACTCTGGAAACACCATATATTTT
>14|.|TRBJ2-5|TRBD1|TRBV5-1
CASSQGQTQETQYF
TGCGCCAGCAGTCAGGGACAGACACAAGAGACCCAGTACTTC
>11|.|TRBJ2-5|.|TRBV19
CASSGRETQYF
TGTGCCAGTAGTGGGAGAGAGACCCAGTACTTC
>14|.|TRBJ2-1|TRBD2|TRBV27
CASRGLAGIDEQFF
TGTGCCAGCAGGGGACTAGCGGGGATCGATGAGCAGTTCTTC
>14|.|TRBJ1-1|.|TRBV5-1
CASSLQGPLGEAFF
TGCGCCAGCAGCTTGCAGGGGCCCTTAGGTGAAGCTTTCTTT
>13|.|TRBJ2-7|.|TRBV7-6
CASSHGTLGEQYF
TGTGCCAGCAGCCACGGGACACTGGGCGAGCAGTACTTC
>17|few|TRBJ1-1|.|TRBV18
CASSPPVFGTGGTEAFF
TGTGCCAGCTCACCACCAGTTTTCGGTACTGGGGGGACTGAAGCTTTCTTT
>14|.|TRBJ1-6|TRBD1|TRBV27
CATKQGQGKSPLHF
TGTGCCACCAAACAAGGACAGGGAAAATCACCCCTCCACTTT